In its sample, the clone carrying this T cell receptor beta chain was seen a few times. The data belong to a study of T cell changes during pregnancy in multiple sclerosis. V gave up 6 bases and J gave up 2 bases, with 16 bases separating them. The CDR3 sequence is 15 residues long. From germline, CDR1 is MNHEY and CDR2 SMNVEV (reference sequence). The data were produced by immunoSEQ multiplex PCR, yet TCRdb's version contains in-frame clones alone and is incomplete. This sample carries 25,000 to 30,000 clones, roughly nine tenths of them seen once, and the ten largest clones take about 0.78%. The sequenced sample was CD4+ T cells from peripheral blood mononuclear cells, obtained in the second trimester of pregnancy. The chain links TRBV27 to TRBJ1-2, with a tentative D call TRBD1 (5 bases). This TCR derives from a female donor with multiple sclerosis, enrolled in a pregnancy study. The CDR3 loop reads CASSRSRGSNYGYTF. Written as DNA, the CDR3 is TGTGCCAGCAGCCGGTCACGGGGGTCCAACTATGGCTACACCTTC.